This TCR beta chain was recovered during a study of T-cell reconstitution after alpha-beta-depleted transplantation in children. This clonotype showed up just a few times. CDR3 length equals 16 residues. CDR1 and CDR2 (germline): MDHEN, SYDVKM. Trimming pared 3 bases from V and 4 bases from J, leaving 16 bases between. The authors prepared the TCRbeta library with unique molecular identifiers. TCRdb re-called the PCR reads through MiXCR, storing one row per CDR3 protein. The data contain 700,000 to 850,000 distinct CDR3 sequences, under 20% of them singletons. This sequence joins TRBV28 and TRBJ2-1; D tentatively fits TRBD1 or TRBD2 (7 bases each). The material was PBMCs, mostly from graft donor cells, obtained 360 days after TCRalphabeta/CD19-depleted stem cell transplant. The sequence was collected from a male patient younger than 18 who had a stem cell transplant for acute lymphoblastic leukemia, so the T cells may come from the graft donor. The CDR3 coding sequence is TGTGCCAGCAGTTTGGGGGGGCAGGGGGTATACAATGAGCAGTTCTTC. This sequence encodes CASSLGGQGVYNEQFF.